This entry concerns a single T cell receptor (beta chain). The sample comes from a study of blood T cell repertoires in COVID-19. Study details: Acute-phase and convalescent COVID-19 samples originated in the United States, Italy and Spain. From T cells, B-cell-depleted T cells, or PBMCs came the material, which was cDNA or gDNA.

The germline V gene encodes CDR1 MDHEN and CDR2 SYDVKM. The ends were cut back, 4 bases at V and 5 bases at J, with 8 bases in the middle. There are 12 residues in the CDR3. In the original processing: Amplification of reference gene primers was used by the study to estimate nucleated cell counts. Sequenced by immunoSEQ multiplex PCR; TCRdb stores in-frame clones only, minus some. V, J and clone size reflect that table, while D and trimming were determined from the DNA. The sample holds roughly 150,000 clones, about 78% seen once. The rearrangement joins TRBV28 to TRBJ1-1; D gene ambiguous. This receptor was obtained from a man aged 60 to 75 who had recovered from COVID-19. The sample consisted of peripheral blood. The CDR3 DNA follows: TGTGCCAGCAGTTCATCGGGAACTGAAGCTTTCTTT. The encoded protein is CASSSSGTEAFF.